Reported below is one T cell receptor beta chain. What antigen it recognizes has not been identified. Per-base quality was not reported, and no clone a single base away is much larger than it. The data derive from a study of T cells in Graves' hyperthyroidism and ophthalmopathy (dated by TCRdb to about 2019). About the study as a whole: Peripheral blood was sampled at the time of initial diagnosis, prior to any treatment. To identify TCR V-J signatures that set the groups apart, the researchers used a discovery cohort of about a hundred patients, made up of 43 with Graves' ophthalmopathy and 57 with stable Graves' hyperthyroidism. Prospective prediction of ophthalmopathy was tested in an independent validation cohort of 18 to 20 hyperthyroidism patients and some 17 patients who later progressed to ophthalmopathy. For training and testing, the 110 or so patients in the discovery cohort were randomly divided in a 7:3 ratio. Thyroid tissue and blood T-cell repertoires from about 6 Graves' hyperthyroidism patients were also compared in the study. After sampling, hyperthyroidism patients received methimazole starting at 30 mg daily, and ophthalmopathy patients received high-dose intravenous methylprednisolone. According to the paper, TCR Vbeta CDR3 sequencing was carried out on about 140 peripheral blood samples, which came from under 50 ophthalmopathy, under 85 hyperthyroidism and roughly 17 progressor patients. Overall study results and their limits: In cross-validation, a model built on a 13 V-J signature told ophthalmopathy apart from stable hyperthyroidism with less than 90% sensitivity and around 81% specificity, and in testing the same model reached 80%/75%. In validation, the model predicted progression to ophthalmopathy with around 71% sensitivity and approximately 72% specificity, a median of 6.5 months before onset. Blood samples also contained most of the expanded thyroid clonotypes (frequency above 0.001), which suggests that blood repertoires may reflect thyroid immune responses. No statistical method was used to fix the sample size in advance, and group allocation was not hidden from the investigators.

V is shortened by 8 bases, J by 0 bases, and the region joining them spans 11 bases. The germline V gene provides CDR1 MNHEY and CDR2 SVGEGT. Including the terminal cysteine and phenylalanine, the CDR3 comprises 13 residues. Only the CDR3 DNA is retained, 39 bases long and in frame from the first base. In the ophthalmopathy patients, disease was moderately to severely active, with a Clinical Activity Score of 3 or more, a NOSPECS grade of 4 or more, and a duration of less than 3 months. Patients with uncontrolled infections, other autoimmune diseases, pregnancy or lactation were excluded. Diagnoses were established on the basis of clinical symptoms, serum thyroxine and TRAb, thyroid ultrasound, and orbital computed tomography. Ficoll-Paque density gradient centrifugation was used to isolate PBMCs from around 9.1 ml of fresh peripheral blood. Total RNA was extracted with Trizol reagent, and quality was checked on an Agilent 2100 Bioanalyzer.

The TCR beta CDR3 regions were amplified from the RNA transcripts. The TCR CDR3 was subjected to a first round of RT-PCR using the HTBI primer set and the Qiagen OneStep RT-PCR kit. A second multiplex PCR round built the libraries, followed by size selection and purification. Paired-end sequencing of the libraries was performed with 100 bp reads on an Illumina HiSeq2000. The authors' pipeline ran thus. SOAPnuke was used to process the raw data, with reads discarded if the reads contained adapters or uncalled bases, had a mean Phred below 15, or lacked an exact constant-primer or identifier match. COPE v1.2.5 was used to merge the high-quality paired reads, and each unique nucleotide sequence was defined as a clonotype. MiTCR v1.1 was used to align clonotypes to the IMGT TRBV, TRBD and TRBJ reference segments. The analysis was restricted to V-J combinations with a frequency above 0.0001, which together covered 99.2% of the repertoires. The TCS score was defined as F50 (clonal expansion) divided by E x V (chaos), with BLOSUM62-based TCRdist calculated between CDR3 peptides within each V-J. Welch's t-statistics and random forest reduced fewer than 550 V-J features to fewer than 15, which were used in a naive Bayes classifier (R e1071). The public reads were run again by TCRdb, first through fastp at Q25 and then through MiXCR, and only productive beta chains were kept. Every distinct CDR3 protein forms one entry, paired with its most common genes and DNA. The authors' filters were not applied to this entry. The sample yields under 350,000 distinct CDR3 sequences; roughly 13% were counted once. The ten largest account for 30% to 35% of the sample.

The receptor comes from a woman aged 40 to 50 with Graves' ophthalmopathy. The chain is made from TRBV6-2 or TRBV6-3 and TRBJ2-7; TRBD2 is perhaps the D gene, given 6 matching bases. The specimen was blood. The CDR3 protein: CASEGGNSYEQYF. The DNA sequence is as follows: TGTGCCAGCGAAGGCGGGAACTCCTACGAGCAGTACTTC.